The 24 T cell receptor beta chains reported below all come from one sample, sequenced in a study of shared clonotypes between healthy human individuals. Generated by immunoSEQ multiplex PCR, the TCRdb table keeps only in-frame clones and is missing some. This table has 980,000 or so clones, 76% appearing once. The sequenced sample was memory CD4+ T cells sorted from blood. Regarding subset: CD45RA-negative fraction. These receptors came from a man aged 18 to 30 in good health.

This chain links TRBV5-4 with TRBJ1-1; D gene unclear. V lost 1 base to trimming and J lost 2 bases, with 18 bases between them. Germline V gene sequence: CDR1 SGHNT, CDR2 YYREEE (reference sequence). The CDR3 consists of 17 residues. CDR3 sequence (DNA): TGTGCCAGCAGCTTGCGGGTTCTCGGCCAGACTAACACTGAAGCTTTCTTT. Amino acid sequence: CASSLRVLGQTNTEAFF. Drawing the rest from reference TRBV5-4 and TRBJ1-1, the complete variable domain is ETGVTQSPTHLIKTRGQQVTLRCSSQSGHNTVSWYQQALGQGPQFIFQYYREEENGRGNFPPRFSGLQFPNYSSELNVNALELDDSALYLCASSLRVLGQTNTEAFFGQGTRLTVV.

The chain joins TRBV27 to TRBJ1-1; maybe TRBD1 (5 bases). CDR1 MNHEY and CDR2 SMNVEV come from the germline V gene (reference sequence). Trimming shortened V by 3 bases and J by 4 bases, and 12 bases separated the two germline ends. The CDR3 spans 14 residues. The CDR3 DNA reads TGTGCCAGCAGTTTTTTGGGGGAGGTCACTGAAGCTTTCTTT. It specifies CASSFLGEVTEAFF.

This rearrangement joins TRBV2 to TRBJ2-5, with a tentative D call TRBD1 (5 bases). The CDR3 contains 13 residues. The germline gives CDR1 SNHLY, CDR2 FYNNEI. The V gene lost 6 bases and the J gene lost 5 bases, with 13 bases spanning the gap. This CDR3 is CASRMTEKETQYF. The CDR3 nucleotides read TGTGCCAGCAGAATGACAGAGAAGGAGACCCAGTACTTC.

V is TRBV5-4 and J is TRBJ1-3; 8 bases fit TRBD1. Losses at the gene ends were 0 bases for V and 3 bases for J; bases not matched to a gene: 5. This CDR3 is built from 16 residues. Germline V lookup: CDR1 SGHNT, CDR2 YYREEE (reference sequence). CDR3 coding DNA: TGTGCCAGCAGCTTGGAGACAGGGGAATTTGGAAACACCATATATTTT. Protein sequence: CASSLETGEFGNTIYF.

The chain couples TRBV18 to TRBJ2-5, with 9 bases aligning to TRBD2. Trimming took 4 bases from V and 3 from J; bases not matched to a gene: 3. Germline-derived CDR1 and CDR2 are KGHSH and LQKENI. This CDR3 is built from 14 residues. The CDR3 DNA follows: TGTGCCAGCTCACTTGCTAGCGGGAAAGAGACCCAGTACTTC. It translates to CASSLASGKETQYF.

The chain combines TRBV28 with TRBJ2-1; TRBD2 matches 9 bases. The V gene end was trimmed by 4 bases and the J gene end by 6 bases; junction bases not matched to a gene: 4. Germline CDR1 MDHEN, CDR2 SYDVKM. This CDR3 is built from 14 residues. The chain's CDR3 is CASSSSGTFNEQFF. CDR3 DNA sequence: TGTGCCAGCAGTTCTAGCGGGACCTTCAATGAGCAGTTCTTC.

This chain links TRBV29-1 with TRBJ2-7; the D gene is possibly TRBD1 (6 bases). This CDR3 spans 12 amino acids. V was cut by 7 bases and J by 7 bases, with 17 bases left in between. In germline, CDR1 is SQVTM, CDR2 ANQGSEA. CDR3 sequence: CSGRDTGLEQYF. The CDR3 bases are TGCAGCGGACGGGACACGGGCCTTGAGCAGTACTTC.

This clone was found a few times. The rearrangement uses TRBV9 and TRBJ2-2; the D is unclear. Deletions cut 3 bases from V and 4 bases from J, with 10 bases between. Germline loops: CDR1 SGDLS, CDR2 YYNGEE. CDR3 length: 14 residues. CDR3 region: CASSGSFGTGELFF. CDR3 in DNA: TGTGCCAGCAGCGGGTCCTTTGGCACCGGGGAGCTGTTTTTT.

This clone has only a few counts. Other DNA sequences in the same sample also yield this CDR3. The CDR3 sequence is CASSLGRSSYNEQFF. The CDR3 DNA sequence: TGTGCCAGCAGCTTAGGCAGGAGCTCCTACAATGAGCAGTTCTTC. The chain recombines TRBV11-2 with TRBJ2-1; D call uncertain. The CDR3 is 15 residues long. V was pared by 1 base and J by 0 bases, with 7 bases between. Germline V gene lookup returns CDR1 SGHAT and CDR2 FQNNGV.

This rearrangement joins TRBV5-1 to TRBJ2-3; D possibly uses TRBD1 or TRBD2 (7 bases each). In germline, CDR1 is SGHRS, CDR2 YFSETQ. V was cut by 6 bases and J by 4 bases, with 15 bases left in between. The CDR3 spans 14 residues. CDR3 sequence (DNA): TGCGCCAGCACGCAGGGGGGGATATCAGATACGCAGTATTTT. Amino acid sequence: CASTQGGISDTQYF.

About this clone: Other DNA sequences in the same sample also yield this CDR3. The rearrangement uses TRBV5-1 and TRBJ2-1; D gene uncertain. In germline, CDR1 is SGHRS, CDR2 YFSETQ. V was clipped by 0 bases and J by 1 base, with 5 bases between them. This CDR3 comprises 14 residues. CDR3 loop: CASSLGQSYNEQFF. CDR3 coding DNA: TGCGCCAGCAGCTTGGGGCAATCCTACAATGAGCAGTTCTTC.

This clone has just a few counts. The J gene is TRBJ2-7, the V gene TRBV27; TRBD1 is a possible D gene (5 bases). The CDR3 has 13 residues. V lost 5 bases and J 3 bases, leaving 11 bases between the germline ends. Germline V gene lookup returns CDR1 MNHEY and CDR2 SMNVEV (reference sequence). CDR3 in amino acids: CASSLRQHYEQYF. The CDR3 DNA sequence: TGTGCCAGCAGTCTGAGACAGCACTACGAGCAGTACTTC.

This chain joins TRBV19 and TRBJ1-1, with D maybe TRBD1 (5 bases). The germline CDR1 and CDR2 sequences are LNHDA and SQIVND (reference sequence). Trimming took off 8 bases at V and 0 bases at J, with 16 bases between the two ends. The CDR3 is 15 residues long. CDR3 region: CASSPLQDLNTEAFF. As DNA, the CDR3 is TGTGCCAGTTCCCCCCTACAGGACTTGAACACTGAAGCTTTCTTT.

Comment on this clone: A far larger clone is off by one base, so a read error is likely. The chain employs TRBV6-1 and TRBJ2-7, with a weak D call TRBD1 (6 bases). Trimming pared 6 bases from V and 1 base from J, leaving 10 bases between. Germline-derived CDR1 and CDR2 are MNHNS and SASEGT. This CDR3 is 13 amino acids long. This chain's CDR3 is CASRLQGSYEQYF. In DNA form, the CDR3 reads TGTGCCAGCAGGCTGCAGGGGTCCTACGAGCAGTACTTC.

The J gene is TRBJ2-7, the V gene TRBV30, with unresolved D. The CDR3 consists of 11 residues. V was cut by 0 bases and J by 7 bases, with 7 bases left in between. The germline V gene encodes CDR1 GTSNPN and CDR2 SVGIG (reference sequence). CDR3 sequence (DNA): TGTGCCTGGAGTGTAAATCAGGAGCAGTACTTC. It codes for CAWSVNQEQYF.

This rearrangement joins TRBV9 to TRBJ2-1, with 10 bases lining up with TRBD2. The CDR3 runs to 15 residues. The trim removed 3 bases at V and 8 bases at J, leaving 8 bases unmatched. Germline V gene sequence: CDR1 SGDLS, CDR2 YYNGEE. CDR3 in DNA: TGTGCCAGCAGCGCCAATCCCGGGACTAGCGATGAGCAGTTCTTC. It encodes CASSANPGTSDEQFF.

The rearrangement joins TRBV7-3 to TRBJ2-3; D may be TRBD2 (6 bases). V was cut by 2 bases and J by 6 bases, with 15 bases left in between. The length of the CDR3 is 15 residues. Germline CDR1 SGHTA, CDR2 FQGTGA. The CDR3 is CASSLEGGVGDTQYF. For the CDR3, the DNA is TGTGCCAGCAGCTTAGAGGGCGGGGTAGGGGATACGCAGTATTTT.

Here the CDR3 reads CASSPQAGSNEKLFF. CDR3 nucleotide sequence: TGTGCCAGCAGTCCACAGGCGGGATCTAATGAAAAACTGTTTTTT. The chain uses TRBV27 and TRBJ1-4, with D tentatively TRBD1 (5 bases). Trimming took 5 bases from V and 3 from J, leaving 13 bases between them. Germline V gene lookup returns CDR1 MNHEY and CDR2 SMNVEV (reference sequence). This CDR3 region has 15 residues.

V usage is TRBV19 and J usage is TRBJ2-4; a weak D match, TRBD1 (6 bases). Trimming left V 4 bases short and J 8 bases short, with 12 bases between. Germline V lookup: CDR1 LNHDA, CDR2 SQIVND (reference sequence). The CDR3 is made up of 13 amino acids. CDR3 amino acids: CASSRGLEDIQYF. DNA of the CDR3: TGTGCCAGTAGTAGGGGGCTGGAGGACATTCAGTACTTC.

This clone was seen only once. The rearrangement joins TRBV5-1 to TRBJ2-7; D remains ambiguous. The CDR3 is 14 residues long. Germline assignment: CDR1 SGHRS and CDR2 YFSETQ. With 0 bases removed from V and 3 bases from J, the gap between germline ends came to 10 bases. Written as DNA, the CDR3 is TGCGCCAGCAGCTTGGAACAGTCTGTCTACGAGCAGTACTTC. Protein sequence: CASSLEQSVYEQYF. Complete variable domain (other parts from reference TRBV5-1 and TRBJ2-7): KAGVTQTPRYLIKTRGQQVTLSCSPISGHRSVSWYQQTPGQGLQFLFEYFSETQRNKGNFPGRFSGRQFSNSRSEMNVSTLELGDSALYLCASSLEQSVYEQYFGPGTRLTVT.

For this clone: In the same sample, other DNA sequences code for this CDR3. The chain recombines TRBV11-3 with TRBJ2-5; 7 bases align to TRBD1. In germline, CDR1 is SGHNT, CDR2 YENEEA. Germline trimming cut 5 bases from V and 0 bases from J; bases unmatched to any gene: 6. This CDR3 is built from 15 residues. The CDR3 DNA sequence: TGTGCCAGCAGCCTCGGTGGGACAGACCAAGAGACCCAGTACTTC. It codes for CASSLGGTDQETQYF.

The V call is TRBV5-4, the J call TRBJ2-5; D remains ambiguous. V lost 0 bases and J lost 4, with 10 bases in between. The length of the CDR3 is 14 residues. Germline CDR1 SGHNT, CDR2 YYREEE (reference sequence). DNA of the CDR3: TGTGCCAGCAGCTTGGCTGTAATCCCAGAGACCCAGTACTTC. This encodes CASSLAVIPETQYF.

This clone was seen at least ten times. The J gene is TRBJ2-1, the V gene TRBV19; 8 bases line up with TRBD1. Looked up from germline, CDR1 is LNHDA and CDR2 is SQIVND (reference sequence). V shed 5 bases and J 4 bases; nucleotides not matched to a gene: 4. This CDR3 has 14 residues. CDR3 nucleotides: TGTGCCAGTAGTTTACAGGGGGATTACAATGAGCAGTTCTTC. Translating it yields CASSLQGDYNEQFF.

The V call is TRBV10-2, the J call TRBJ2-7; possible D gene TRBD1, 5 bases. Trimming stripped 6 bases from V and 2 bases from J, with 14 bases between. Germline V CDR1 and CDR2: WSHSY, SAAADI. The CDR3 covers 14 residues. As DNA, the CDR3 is TGCGCCAGCAGAAATATCGACAGAGCCTACGAGCAGTACTTC. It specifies CASRNIDRAYEQYF.